The 17 T cell receptor beta chains below all came from one sample that was sequenced in a study of blood T cells in healthy people across ages. Sample-barcoded 5' priming and a J-beta primer mix drove a second PCR of roughly 7 to 11 cycles. Using its own MiXCR run on the 5' RACE reads, TCRdb lists one record per CDR3 protein. The table lists about 780,000 distinct CDR3 sequences, about 45% of them singletons. The sample consisted of blood. The receptors were gathered from an elderly man in good health.

This clonotype showed up just once. V and J are TRBV9 and TRBJ2-5; TRBD2 agrees at 7 bases. CDR1 SGDLS and CDR2 YYNGEE come from the germline V gene. V shed 3 bases, J shed 5 bases, and the junction held 10 bases outside the gene matches. The CDR3 covers 15 residues. CDR3 sequence (DNA): TGTGCCAGCAGCGATGGACTAGATTGGGGGGAGACCCAGTACTTC. Translation gives CASSDGLDWGETQYF.

The rearrangement joins TRBV14 to TRBJ1-6, with D maybe TRBD1 (6 bases). Germline CDR1 SGHDN, CDR2 FVKESK. V was pared by 4 bases and J by 7 bases, with 17 bases between. This CDR3 contains 16 residues. The CDR3 is CASSPRGATGNSPLHF. CDR3 coding DNA: TGTGCCAGCAGCCCCCGGGGGGCCACGGGAAATTCACCCCTCCACTTT.

CDR3 coding DNA: TGTGCCAGCAGTGAACAGGGGGCGGACGCCTACGAGCAGTACTTC. Its translation: CASSEQGADAYEQYF. The genes are TRBV25-1 and TRBJ2-7; 8 bases match TRBD1. The CDR3 has 15 amino acids. Germline CDR1 reads MGHDK; CDR2 reads SYGVNS. The junction had 5 bases not matched to a gene; V was cut back by 2 bases and J by 2 bases.

This chain connects TRBV24-1 to TRBJ2-5, with 7 nucleotides matching TRBD1. Germline V CDR1 and CDR2: KGHDR, SFDVKD. With V trimmed by 4 bases and J by 4 bases, 8 bases remained unmatched. The CDR3 covers 15 residues. Here the CDR3 DNA reads TGTGCCACCAGTGACCCGACAGGGCCTGGAGAGACCCAGTACTTC. This gives the protein CATSDPTGPGETQYF.

This clonotype has only a few counts. CDR3 loop: CASSLQPLAGGSNEQFF. The CDR3 DNA follows: TGTGCCAGCAGCCTTCAGCCACTAGCGGGAGGGAGCAATGAGCAGTTCTTC. The genes are TRBV9 and TRBJ2-1, with 13 bases aligning to TRBD2. The V gene end was trimmed by 4 bases and the J gene end by 6 bases; junction bases not matched to a gene: 10. This CDR3 has 17 residues. Germline-derived CDR1 and CDR2 are SGDLS and YYNGEE.

This clonotype was recorded a few times. The CDR3 region has the DNA TGCAGTGCTAGAGGGACTAGCGGGATCCCCTACAATGAGCAGTTCTTC. Translation gives CSARGTSGIPYNEQFF. The chain combines TRBV20-1 with TRBJ2-1; 12 positions agree with TRBD2. V lost 1 base and J lost 2; bases outside the gene matches: 3. Germline lookup yields CDR1 DFQATT and CDR2 SNEGSKA (reference sequence). The CDR3 covers 16 residues.

Worth noting for this clonotype: This may stem from a read error, because a much larger clone lies one nucleotide away. The chain employs TRBV3-1 and TRBJ2-7, with a weak D call TRBD2 (5 bases). The CDR3 runs 15 residues. Germline CDR1 is LGHDT and CDR2 is YNNKEL (reference sequence). The DNA of the CDR3 is TGTGCCAGCAGCCGTGGACTGGGTGGGTCCTACGGGCAGTACTTC. It yields the protein CASSRGLGGSYGQYF.

This clonotype was found a few times. The chain has TRBV20-1 and TRBJ2-1; the D is unclear. Germline-derived CDR1 and CDR2 are DFQATT and SNEGSKA (reference sequence). This CDR3 region has 13 residues. Trimming pared 3 bases from V and 6 bases from J, leaving 12 bases between. The CDR3 spells CSASSGWGNEQFF. The CDR3 nucleotides read TGCAGTGCTAGTTCCGGATGGGGCAATGAGCAGTTCTTC.

Points on this clonotype: The germline gene is not matched at one end of the junction; a read error may be the cause. CDR3 sequence reads: CGARQGTYEQYF. The DNA for the CDR3 is TGCGGTGCTAGACAGGGTACCTACGAGCAGTACTTC. The chain is built from TRBV20-1 and TRBJ2-7, with 7 positions matching TRBD1. The CDR3 is 12 amino acids. Germline CDR1 reads DFQATT; CDR2 reads SNEGSKA (reference sequence).

This chain joins TRBV29-1 and TRBJ2-5; weak D call: TRBD2 (7 bases). With 0 bases removed from V and 5 bases from J, the gap between germline ends came to 16 bases. Germline V gene sequence: CDR1 SQVTM, CDR2 ANQGSEA. This CDR3 region has 15 residues. The CDR3 loop is CSVEDHAGAGETQYF. Written as DNA, the CDR3 is TGCAGCGTTGAAGATCATGCGGGGGCTGGTGAGACCCAGTACTTC. Combining the CDR3 with reference TRBV29-1 and TRBJ2-5 gives the whole variable domain SAVISQKPSRDICQRGTSLTIQCQVDSQVTMMFWYRQQPGQSLTLIATANQGSEATYESGFVIDKFPISRPNLTFSTLTVSNMSPEDSSIYLCSVEDHAGAGETQYFGPGTRLLVL.

This clonotype occurred a few times. The chain employs TRBV7-2 and TRBJ2-3; D might be TRBD1 or TRBD2, each matching 6 bases. V shed 4 bases and J shed 1 base, with 12 bases lying between them. The CDR3 consists of 15 residues. Germline CDR1 reads SGHTA; CDR2 reads FQGNSA. In nucleotides, the CDR3 is TGTGCCAGCAGCTCTAGGGGGGCACGCACAGATACGCAGTATTTT. It yields the protein CASSSRGARTDTQYF.

The rearrangement joins TRBV29-1 to TRBJ2-7, with TRBD2 matching over 9 bases. This CDR3 has 13 residues. V lost 6 bases, J lost 2 bases, and 5 bases stayed unmatched. Germline CDR1 is SQVTM and CDR2 is ANQGSEA. CDR3 DNA sequence: TGCAGCGTAGACTCTAGCGGGACCTACGAGCAGTACTTC. It specifies CSVDSSGTYEQYF.

V usage is TRBV29-1 and J usage is TRBJ2-7, with a tentative D call TRBD1 (5 bases). V dropped 4 bases and J dropped 7 bases, with 17 bases sitting between them. From germline, CDR1 is SQVTM and CDR2 ANQGSEA. The length of the CDR3 is 13 residues. Here the CDR3 DNA reads TGCAGCGTTGCTATGACAGTCCGTCGAGAGCAGTACTTC. Its protein is CSVAMTVRREQYF.

The rearrangement joins TRBV20-1 to TRBJ2-7; 7 nucleotides agree with TRBD1. CDR3 length: 14 residues. V dropped 0 bases and J dropped 1; count of bases not matched to a gene: 3. CDR1 and CDR2 from the germline V gene are DFQATT and SNEGSKA (reference sequence). The CDR3 here is CSARDATGSYEQYF. The CDR3 bases are TGCAGTGCTAGAGATGCGACAGGGTCCTACGAGCAGTACTTC.

V is TRBV20-1 and J is TRBJ2-1, with 11 bases that match TRBD2. The better agreement between TRBJ2-7 and the DNA end casts doubt on the J call. The CDR3 consists of 17 residues. CDR1 is DFQATT, CDR2 SNEGSKA, per germline (reference sequence). The CDR3 protein is CSAPSGTSGPPYNEQYF. Here the CDR3 DNA reads TGCAGTGCCCCCTCGGGGACTAGCGGACCACCATACAATGAGCAGTACTTC.

This chain joins TRBV20-1 and TRBJ2-1; no clear D. The CDR3 extends over 13 amino acids. The V gene's germline CDR1 is DFQATT and CDR2 SNEGSKA (reference sequence). V lost 0 bases to trimming and J lost 9 bases, with 12 bases between them. Here the CDR3 reads CSARDDSGREQFF. The CDR3 nucleotides read TGCAGTGCTAGAGATGATTCAGGTCGTGAGCAGTTCTTC.

Comments on this clonotype: Since a much larger clone is just one base distant, this may be a read error. The rearrangement joins TRBV7-9 to TRBJ2-5; tentative D call: TRBD2 (5 bases). The germline V gene encodes CDR1 SEHNR and CDR2 FQNEAQ (reference sequence). This CDR3 is 15 amino acids long. CDR3 sequence: CASSLTPGIQETRYF. The CDR3 DNA reads TGTGCCAGCAGCTTAACCCCCGGGATCCAAGAGACCCGGTACTTC.